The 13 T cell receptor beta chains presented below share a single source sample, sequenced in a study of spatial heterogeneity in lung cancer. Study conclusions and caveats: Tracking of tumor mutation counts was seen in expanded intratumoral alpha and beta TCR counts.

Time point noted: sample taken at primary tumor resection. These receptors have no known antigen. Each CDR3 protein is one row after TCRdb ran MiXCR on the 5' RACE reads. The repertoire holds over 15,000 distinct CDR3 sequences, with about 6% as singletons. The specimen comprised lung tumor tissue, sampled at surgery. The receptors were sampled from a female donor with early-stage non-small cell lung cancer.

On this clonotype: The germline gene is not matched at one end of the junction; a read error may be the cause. CDR3: CASTLSGTSPNEQFF. For the CDR3, the DNA is TGCGCCAGCACCTTGTCCGGGACTAGCCCTAATGAGCAGTTCTTC. The rearrangement uses TRBV5-1 and TRBJ2-1; 9 positions agree with TRBD2. The CDR3 is 15 amino acids. Looked up from germline, CDR1 is SGHRS and CDR2 is YFSETQ.

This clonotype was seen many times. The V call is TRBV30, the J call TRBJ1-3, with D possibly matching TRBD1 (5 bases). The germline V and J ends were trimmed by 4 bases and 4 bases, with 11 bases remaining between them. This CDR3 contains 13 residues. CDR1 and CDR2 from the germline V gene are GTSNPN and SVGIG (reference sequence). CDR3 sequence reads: CAWNQGAGNTIYF. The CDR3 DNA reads TGTGCCTGGAATCAGGGCGCGGGAAACACCATATATTTT.

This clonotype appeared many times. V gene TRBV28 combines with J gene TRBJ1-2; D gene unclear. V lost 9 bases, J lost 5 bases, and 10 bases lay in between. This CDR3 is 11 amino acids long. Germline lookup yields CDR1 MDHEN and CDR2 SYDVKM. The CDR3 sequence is CASLWGYGYTF. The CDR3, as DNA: TGTGCCAGTCTCTGGGGATATGGCTACACCTTC.

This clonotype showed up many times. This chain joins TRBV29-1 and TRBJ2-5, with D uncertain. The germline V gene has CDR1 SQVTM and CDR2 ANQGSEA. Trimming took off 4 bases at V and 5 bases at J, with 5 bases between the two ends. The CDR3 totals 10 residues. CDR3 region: CSVGHETQYF. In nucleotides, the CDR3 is TGCAGCGTTGGGCACGAGACCCAGTACTTC. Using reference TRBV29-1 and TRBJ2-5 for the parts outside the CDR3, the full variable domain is SAVISQKPSRDICQRGTSLTIQCQVDSQVTMMFWYRQQPGQSLTLIATANQGSEATYESGFVIDKFPISRPNLTFSTLTVSNMSPEDSSIYLCSVGHETQYFGPGTRLLVL.

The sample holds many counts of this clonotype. The DNA for the CDR3 is TGCAGCGTTGTGGTCAGCTCCTACGAGCAGTACTTC. It translates to CSVVVSSYEQYF. J is TRBJ2-7 and V is TRBV29-1; D is undetermined. V shed 4 bases and J shed 0 bases, with 7 bases lying between them. The CDR3 loop spans 12 amino acids. Germline lookup yields CDR1 SQVTM and CDR2 ANQGSEA.

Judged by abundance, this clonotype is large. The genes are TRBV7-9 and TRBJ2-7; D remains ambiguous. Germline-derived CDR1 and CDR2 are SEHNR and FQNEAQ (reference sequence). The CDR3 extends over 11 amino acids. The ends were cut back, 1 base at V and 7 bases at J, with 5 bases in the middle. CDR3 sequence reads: CASSLEWEQYF. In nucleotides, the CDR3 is TGTGCCAGCAGCTTAGAGTGGGAGCAGTACTTC.

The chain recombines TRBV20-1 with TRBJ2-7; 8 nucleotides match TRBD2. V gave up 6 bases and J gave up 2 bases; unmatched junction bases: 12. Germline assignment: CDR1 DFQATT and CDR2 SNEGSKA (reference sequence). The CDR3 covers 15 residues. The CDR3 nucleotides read TGCAGTGCCCATGCCCGGGAGGGCCCTACCTACGAGCAGTACTTC. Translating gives CSAHAREGPTYEQYF.

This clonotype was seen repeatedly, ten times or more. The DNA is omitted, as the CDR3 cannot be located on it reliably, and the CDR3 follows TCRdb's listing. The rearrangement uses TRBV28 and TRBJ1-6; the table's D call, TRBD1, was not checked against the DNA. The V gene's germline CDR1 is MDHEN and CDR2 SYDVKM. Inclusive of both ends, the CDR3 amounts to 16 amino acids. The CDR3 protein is CASSTSGKLLSSPLHF.

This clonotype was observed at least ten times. The CDR3 region is CARGPTVLFF. For the CDR3, the DNA is TGCGCCAGAGGCCCAACAGTGCTGTTTTTT. V is TRBV23-1 and J is TRBJ1-4; D gene ambiguous. TRBV23-1 is identified as an open reading frame with a role that is uncertain. The CDR3 totals 10 residues. V lost 9 bases to trimming and J lost 14 bases, with 13 bases between them.

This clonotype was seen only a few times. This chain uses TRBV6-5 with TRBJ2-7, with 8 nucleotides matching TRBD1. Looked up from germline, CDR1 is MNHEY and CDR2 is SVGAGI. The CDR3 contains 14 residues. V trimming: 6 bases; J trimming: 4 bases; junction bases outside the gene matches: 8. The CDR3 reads CASSRRQGWYEQYF. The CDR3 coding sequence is TGTGCCAGCAGCCGCCGACAGGGGTGGTACGAGCAGTACTTC.

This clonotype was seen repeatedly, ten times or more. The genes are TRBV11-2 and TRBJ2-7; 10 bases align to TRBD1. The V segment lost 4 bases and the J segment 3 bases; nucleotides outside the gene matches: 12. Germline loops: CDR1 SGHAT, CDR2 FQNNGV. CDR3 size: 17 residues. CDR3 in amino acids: CASSSRLNRDRGYEQYF. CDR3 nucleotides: TGTGCCAGCAGCTCACGTCTGAACCGGGACAGGGGCTACGAGCAGTACTTC.

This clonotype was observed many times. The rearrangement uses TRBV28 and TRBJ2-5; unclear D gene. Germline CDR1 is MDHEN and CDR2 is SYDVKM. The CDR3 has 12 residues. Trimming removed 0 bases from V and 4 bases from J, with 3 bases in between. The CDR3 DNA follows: TGTGCCAGCAGTTTATGGCGAGAGACCCAGTACTTC. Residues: CASSLWRETQYF.

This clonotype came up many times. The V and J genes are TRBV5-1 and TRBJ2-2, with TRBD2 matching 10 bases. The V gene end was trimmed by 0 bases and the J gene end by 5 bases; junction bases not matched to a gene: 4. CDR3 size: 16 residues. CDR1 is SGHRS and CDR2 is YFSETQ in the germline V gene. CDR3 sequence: CASSLAASGGTGELFF. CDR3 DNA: TGCGCCAGCAGCTTGGCGGCTAGCGGGGGAACCGGGGAGCTGTTTTTT.